The source of this T cell receptor beta chain is a study of a mutant IDH1 vaccine in newly diagnosed glioma. Study results and caveats: Across multiple MHC alleles, 93.3% of patients had vaccine-induced responses. Alterations occurring in top peripheral T cell clonotypes seemed unrelated to pseudoprogression.

Details on this clone: Antigen unknown.

V was pared by 0 bases and J by 3 bases, with 9 bases between. Germline loops: CDR1 MNHNS, CDR2 SASEGT. This CDR3 contains 16 residues. Produced via immunoSEQ multiplex PCR; TCRdb's table is partial and in-frame only. In the table there are roughly 41,000 clones, around 80% of which are singletons. The time point denotes: baseline, week 1 (first vaccination visit). Described treatment: pre-vaccination baseline after standard-of-care therapy. The source was PBMCs, collected from a glioma patient treated with radiotherapy, temozolomide or both. J is TRBJ1-6 and V is TRBV6-1, with D hard to call. This TCR came from a man in his forties with glioma. Some clones in this sample may be carry-over from other donors' samples. The CDR3 protein is CASSEAIDYYNSPLHF. Written as DNA, the CDR3 is TGTGCCAGCAGTGAAGCCATCGACTACTATAATTCACCCCTCCACTTT.